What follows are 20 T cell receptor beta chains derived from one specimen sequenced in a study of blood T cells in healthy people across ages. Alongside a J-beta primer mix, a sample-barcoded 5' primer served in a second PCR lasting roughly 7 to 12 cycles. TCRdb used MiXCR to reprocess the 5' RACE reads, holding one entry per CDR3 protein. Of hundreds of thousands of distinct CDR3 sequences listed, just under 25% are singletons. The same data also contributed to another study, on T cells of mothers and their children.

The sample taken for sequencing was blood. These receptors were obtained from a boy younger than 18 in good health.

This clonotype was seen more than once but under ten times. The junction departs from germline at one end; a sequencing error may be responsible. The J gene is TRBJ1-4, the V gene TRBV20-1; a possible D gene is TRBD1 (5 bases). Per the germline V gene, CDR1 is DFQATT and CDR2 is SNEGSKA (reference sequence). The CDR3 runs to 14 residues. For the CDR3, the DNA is TGCAGTGCTAGAGATCCCAGGGTGTCTGAAAGACTGTTTTTT. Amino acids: CSARDPRVSERLFF.

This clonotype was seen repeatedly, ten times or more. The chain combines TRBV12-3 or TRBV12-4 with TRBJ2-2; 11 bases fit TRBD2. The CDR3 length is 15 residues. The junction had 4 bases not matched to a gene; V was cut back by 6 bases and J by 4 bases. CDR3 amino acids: CASSPLAGGTGELFF. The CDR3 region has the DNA TGTGCCAGCAGCCCCCTAGCGGGAGGCACCGGGGAGCTGTTTTTT.

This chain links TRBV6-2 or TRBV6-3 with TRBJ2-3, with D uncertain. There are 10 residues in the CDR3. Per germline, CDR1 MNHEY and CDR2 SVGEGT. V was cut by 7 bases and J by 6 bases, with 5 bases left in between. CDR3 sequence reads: CASIGDTQYF. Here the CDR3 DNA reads TGTGCCAGCATTGGTGATACGCAGTATTTT.

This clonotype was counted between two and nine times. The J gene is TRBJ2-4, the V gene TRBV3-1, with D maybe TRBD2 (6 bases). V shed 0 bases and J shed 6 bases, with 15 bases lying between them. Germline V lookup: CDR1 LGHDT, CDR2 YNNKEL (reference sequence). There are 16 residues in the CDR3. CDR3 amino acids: CASSQDPGTFRNIQYF. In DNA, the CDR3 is TGTGCCAGCAGCCAAGATCCTGGGACTTTTAGAAACATTCAGTACTTC. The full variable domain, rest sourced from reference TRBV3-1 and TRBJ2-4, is DTAVSQTPKYLVTQMGNDKSIKCEQNLGHDTMYWYKQDSKKFLKIMFSYNNKELIINETVPNRFSPKSPDKAHLNLHINSLELGDSAVYFCASSQDPGTFRNIQYFGAGTRLSVL.

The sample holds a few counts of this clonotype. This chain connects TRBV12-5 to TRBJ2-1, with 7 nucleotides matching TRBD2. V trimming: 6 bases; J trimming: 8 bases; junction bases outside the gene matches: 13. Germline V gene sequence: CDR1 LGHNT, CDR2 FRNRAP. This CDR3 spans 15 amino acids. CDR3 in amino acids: CASGPGQRGTDEQFF. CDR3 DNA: TGTGCTAGTGGCCCCGGGCAGCGGGGAACGGATGAGCAGTTCTTC.

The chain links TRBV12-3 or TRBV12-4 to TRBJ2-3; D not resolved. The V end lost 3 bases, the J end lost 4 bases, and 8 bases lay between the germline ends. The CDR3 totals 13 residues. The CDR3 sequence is CASSFPLSDTQYF. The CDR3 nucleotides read TGTGCCAGCAGTTTCCCCCTTTCAGATACGCAGTATTTT.

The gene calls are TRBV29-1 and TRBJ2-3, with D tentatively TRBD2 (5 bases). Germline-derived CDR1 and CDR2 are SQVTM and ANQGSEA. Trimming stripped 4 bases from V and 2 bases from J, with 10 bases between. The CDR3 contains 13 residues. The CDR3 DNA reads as TGCAGCGTTGGTCAGCGGTTCACAGATACGCAGTATTTT. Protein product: CSVGQRFTDTQYF.

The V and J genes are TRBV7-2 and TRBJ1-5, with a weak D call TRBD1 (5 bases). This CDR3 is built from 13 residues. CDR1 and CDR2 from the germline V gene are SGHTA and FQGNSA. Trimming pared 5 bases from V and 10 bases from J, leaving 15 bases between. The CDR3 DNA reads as TGTGCCAGCAGCCGTGGGGGAGTCGGCCCCCAGCATTTT. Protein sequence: CASSRGGVGPQHF.

The CDR3 loop reads CASSQTGSSPYEQYF. In DNA, the CDR3 is TGCGCCAGCAGCCAAACGGGCTCCAGCCCCTACGAGCAGTACTTC. The gene calls are TRBV4-1 and TRBJ2-1, with D unclear. Matching the DNA end better, TRBJ2-7 makes the J call doubtful. CDR1 is MGHRA and CDR2 is YSYEKL in the germline V gene. This CDR3 has 15 residues.

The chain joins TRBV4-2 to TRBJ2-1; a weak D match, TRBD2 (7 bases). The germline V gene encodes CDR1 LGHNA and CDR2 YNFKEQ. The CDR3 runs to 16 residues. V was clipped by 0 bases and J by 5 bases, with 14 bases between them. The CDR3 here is CASSQDGQGGDNEQFF. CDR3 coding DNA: TGTGCCAGCAGCCAAGATGGGCAAGGGGGGGACAATGAGCAGTTCTTC.

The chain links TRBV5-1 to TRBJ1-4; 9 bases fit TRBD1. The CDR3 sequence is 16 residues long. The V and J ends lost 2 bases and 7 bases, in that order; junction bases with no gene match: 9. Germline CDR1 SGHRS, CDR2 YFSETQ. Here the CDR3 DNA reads TGCGCCAGCAGCTTCGCGACAGGGGGAGGTGCTGAAAAACTGTTTTTT. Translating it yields CASSFATGGGAEKLFF.

The CDR3 nucleotides are TGCGCCAGTAAACAGGGCCTCTCCTACGAGCAGTACTTC. As protein: CASKQGLSYEQYF. This rearrangement joins TRBV5-1 to TRBJ2-7, with D perhaps matching TRBD1 (6 bases). With 8 bases removed from V and 0 bases from J, the gap between germline ends came to 12 bases. The length of the CDR3 is 13 residues. The germline V gene has CDR1 SGHRS and CDR2 YFSETQ.

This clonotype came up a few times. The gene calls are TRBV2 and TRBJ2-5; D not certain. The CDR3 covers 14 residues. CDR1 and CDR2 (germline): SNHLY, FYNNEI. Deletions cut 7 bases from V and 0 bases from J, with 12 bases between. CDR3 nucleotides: TGTGCCAGCATCCCATATGGGTACCAAGAGACCCAGTACTTC. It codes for CASIPYGYQETQYF.

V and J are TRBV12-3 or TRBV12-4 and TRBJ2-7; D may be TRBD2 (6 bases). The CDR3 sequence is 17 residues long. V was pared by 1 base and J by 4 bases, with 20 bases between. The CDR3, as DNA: TGTGCCAGCAGTTTAGGCAGGAGGGGCCCGTTCTTTTACGAGCAGTACTTC. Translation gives CASSLGRRGPFFYEQYF.

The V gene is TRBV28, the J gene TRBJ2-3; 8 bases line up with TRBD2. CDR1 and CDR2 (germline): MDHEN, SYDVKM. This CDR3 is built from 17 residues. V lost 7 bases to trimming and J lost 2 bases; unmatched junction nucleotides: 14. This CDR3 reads CASKRVTSGDITDTQYF. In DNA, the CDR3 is TGTGCCAGCAAAAGAGTCACTAGCGGAGACATCACAGATACGCAGTATTTT.

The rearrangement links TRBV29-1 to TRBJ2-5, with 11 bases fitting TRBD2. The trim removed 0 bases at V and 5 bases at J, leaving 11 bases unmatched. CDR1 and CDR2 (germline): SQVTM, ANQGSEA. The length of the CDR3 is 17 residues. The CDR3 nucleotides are TGCAGCGTTGAAGATTGGGGTAGCGGGAGGGCCGGGGAGACCCAGTACTTC. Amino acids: CSVEDWGSGRAGETQYF. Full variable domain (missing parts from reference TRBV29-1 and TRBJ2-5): SAVISQKPSRDICQRGTSLTIQCQVDSQVTMMFWYRQQPGQSLTLIATANQGSEATYESGFVIDKFPISRPNLTFSTLTVSNMSPEDSSIYLCSVEDWGSGRAGETQYFGPGTRLLVL.

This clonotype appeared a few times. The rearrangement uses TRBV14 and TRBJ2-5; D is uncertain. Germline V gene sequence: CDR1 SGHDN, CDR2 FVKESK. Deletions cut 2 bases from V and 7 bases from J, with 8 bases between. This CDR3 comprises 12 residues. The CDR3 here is CASSQSWGTQYF. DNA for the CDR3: TGTGCCAGCAGCCAAAGCTGGGGGACCCAGTACTTC. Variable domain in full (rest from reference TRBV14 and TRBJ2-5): EAGVTQFPSHSVIEKGQTVTLRCDPISGHDNLYWYRRVMGKEIKFLLHFVKESKQDESGMPNNRFLAERTGGTYSTLKVQPAELEDSGVYFCASSQSWGTQYFGPGTRLLVL.

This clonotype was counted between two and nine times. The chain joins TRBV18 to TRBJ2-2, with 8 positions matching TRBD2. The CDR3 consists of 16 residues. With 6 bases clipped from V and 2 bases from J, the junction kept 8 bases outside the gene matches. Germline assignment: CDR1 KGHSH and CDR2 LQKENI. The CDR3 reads CASSPSAGANTGELFF. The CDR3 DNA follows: TGTGCCAGCTCCCCTTCAGCGGGAGCTAACACCGGGGAGCTGTTTTTT.

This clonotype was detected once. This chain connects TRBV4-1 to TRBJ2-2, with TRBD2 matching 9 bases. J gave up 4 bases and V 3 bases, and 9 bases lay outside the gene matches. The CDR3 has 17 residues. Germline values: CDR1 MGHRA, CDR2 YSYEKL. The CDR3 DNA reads TGCGCCAGCAGCCATATCCTAGCGGGGAGGGGCACCGGGGAGCTGTTTTTT. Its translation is CASSHILAGRGTGELFF.

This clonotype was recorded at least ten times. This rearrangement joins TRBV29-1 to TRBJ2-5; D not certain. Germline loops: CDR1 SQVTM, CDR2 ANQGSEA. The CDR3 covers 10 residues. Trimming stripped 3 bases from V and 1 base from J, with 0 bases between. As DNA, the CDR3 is TGCAGCGTTGACCAAGAGACCCAGTACTTC. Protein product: CSVDQETQYF. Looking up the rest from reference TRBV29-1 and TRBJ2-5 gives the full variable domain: SAVISQKPSRDICQRGTSLTIQCQVDSQVTMMFWYRQQPGQSLTLIATANQGSEATYESGFVIDKFPISRPNLTFSTLTVSNMSPEDSSIYLCSVDQETQYFGPGTRLLVL.